The rows below give T cell receptor beta chains drawn from one sample of a study of identical twins. MiXCR, applied by TCRdb to the 5' RACE reads, yields one record per CDR3 protein. Among some 900,000 distinct CDR3 sequences, 12% were seen once, and the ten largest hold about 1.6%. In addition, the sample was reused for a study of yellow fever vaccine responses in identical twins.

Sequenced sample: PBMCs. These receptors were obtained from a woman younger than 30 in good health. Each CDR3 is given with its conserved first and last residue. Each record gives: V gene, CDR3 length, CDR3 protein.

TRBV14	16	CASSQEGRTYYNEQFF
TRBV12-3/TRBV12-4	12	CASSRPRAEQFF
TRBV20-1	16	CSARDPSGSLSNEQFF
TRBV20-1	13	CSARQSSHNEQFF
TRBV7-6	16	CASKPLAGVGTDTQYF
TRBV6-5	13	CASSYPRSTEAFF
TRBV5-6	13	CASSPPLENIQYF
TRBV20-1	21	CSAPHKHSPSGGPPGTGELFF
TRBV4-1	16	CASRKRNAGLNTEAFF
TRBV20-1	13	CSANAEAEETQYF
TRBV12-3/TRBV12-4	14	CASRVTGGVDEQFF
TRBV19	14	CASSMWQGVETQYF
TRBV18	16	CASSFTRATGGNEQFF
TRBV28	15	CASRTPGTGYYGYTF
TRBV19	15	CATSLGLATSNEQFF
TRBV20-1	13	CSASAVPGNEQFF
TRBV23-1	15	CASSHTRPIQETQYF
TRBV24-1	13	CATSWGGMQPQHF
TRBV6-1	16	CASRKRGTGGFYGYTF
TRBV25-1	14	CASSDGRAVNEQYF
TRBV6-2/TRBV6-3	16	CASSYSGTSGRDEQFF
TRBV2	14	CASSADLINYEQYF
TRBV12-3/TRBV12-4	18	CASSSHRLRTSYTDTQYF
TRBV20-1	14	CSARDQDSPYGYTF
TRBV5-1	14	CASSLEASPGELFF
TRBV12-3/TRBV12-4	14	CASTLKGGADTQYF
TRBV12-3/TRBV12-4	14	CASSLRETTDTQYF
TRBV7-2	13	CASPGRVTDTQYF
TRBV2	12	CASSSDYEKLFF
TRBV29-1	13	CSVAGGSDYEQYF
TRBV7-9	16	CASSFLKSSGTDTQYF
TRBV20-1	13	CSAPSGTPRKLFF
TRBV4-2	13	CASAQGPMGGYTF
TRBV5-1	11	CASVSDTEAFF
TRBV20-1	13	CSASAGGTDTQYF